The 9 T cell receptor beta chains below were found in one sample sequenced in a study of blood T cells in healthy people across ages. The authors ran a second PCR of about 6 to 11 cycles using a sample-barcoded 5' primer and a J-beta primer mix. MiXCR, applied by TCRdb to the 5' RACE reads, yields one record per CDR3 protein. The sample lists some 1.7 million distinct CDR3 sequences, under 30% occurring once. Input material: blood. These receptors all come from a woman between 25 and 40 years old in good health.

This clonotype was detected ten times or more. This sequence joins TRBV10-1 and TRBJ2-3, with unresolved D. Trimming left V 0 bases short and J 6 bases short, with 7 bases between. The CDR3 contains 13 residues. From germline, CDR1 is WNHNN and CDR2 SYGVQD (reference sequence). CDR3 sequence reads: CASSESTRDTQYF. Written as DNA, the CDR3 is TGCGCCAGCAGTGAGTCGACCAGGGATACGCAGTATTTT.

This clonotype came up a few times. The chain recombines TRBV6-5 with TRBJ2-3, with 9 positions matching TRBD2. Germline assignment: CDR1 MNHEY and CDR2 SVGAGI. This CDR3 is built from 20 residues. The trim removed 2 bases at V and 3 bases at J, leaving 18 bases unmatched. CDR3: CASSYPRGGGRALMTDTQYF. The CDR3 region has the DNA TGTGCCAGCAGTTACCCGCGGGGCGGCGGGAGGGCCCTCATGACAGATACGCAGTATTTT.

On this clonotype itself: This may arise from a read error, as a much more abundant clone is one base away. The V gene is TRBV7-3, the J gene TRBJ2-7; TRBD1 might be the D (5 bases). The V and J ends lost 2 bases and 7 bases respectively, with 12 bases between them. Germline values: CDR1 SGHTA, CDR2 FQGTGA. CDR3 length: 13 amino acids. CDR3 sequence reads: CASSLGALGEQYF. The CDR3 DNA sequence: TGTGCCAGCAGCTTAGGGGCCTTGGGGGAGCAGTACTTC.

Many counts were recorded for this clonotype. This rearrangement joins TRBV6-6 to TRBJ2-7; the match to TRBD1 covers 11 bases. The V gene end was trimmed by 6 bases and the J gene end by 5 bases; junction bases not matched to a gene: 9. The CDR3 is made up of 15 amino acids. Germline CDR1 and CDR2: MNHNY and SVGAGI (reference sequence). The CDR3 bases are TGTGCCAGCAGCCTGGGACAGGGGGTAGAGAACGAGCAGTACTTC. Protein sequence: CASSLGQGVENEQYF.

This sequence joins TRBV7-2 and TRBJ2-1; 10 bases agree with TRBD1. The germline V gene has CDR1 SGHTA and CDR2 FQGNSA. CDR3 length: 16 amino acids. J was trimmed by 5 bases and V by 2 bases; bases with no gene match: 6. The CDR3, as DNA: TGTGCCAGCAGCTTATTGGGACAGGGGACGGACAATGAGCAGTTCTTC. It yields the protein CASSLLGQGTDNEQFF.

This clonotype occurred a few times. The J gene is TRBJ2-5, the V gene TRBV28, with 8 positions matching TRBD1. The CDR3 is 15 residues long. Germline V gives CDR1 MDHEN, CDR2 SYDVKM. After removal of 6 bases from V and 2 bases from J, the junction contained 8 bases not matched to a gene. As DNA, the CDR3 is TGTGCCAGCAGAGCCGGGACAGGCCCTCAAGAGACCCAGTACTTC. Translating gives CASRAGTGPQETQYF.

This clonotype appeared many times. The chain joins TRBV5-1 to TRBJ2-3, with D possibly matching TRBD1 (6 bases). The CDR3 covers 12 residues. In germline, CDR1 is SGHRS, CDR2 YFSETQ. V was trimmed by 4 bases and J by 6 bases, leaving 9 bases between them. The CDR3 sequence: CASSPTGDTQYF. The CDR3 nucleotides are TGCGCCAGCAGCCCAACAGGGGATACGCAGTATTTT.

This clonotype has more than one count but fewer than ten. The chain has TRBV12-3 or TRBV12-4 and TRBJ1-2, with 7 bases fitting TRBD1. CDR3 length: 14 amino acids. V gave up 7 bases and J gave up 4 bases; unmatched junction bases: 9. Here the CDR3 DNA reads TGTGCCAGCATACCGGGAGGGGGCCGCTATGGCTACACCTTC. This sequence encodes CASIPGGGRYGYTF.

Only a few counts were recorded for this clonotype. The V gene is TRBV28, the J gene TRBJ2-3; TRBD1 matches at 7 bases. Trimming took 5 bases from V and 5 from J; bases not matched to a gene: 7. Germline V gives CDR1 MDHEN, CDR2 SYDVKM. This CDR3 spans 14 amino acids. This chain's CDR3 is CASSDRELLDTQYF. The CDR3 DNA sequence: TGTGCCAGCAGTGACAGGGAGCTGTTAGATACGCAGTATTTT.